A selection of T cell receptor beta chains follows, all from one sample in a study of early T cells in non-severe SARS-CoV-2 infection. TCRdb re-analysed the 5' RACE reads in MiXCR, keeping a single row per CDR3 protein. This table holds approximately 49,000 distinct CDR3 sequences, 12% found once. Source material: whole blood. Every receptor here comes from an adult who was a healthcare worker with PCR-confirmed SARS-CoV-2 infection or an uninfected control (not recorded which). The CDR3 runs from the conserved cysteine through the conserved F or W. The D gene is left open where the match is weak. Not every row has a clone size; where given, it reads once, few, many or a size class.

v_call	d_call	j_call	clone_size	cdr3_aa	cdr3_nt
TRBV19	TRBD1	TRBJ2-7	-	CATQPTGGIHEQYF	TGTGCCACCCAGCCCACAGGGGGCATTCACGAGCAGTACTTC
TRBV6-6	-	TRBJ2-5	few	CASRATLLQETQYF	TGTGCCAGCAGAGCGACACTGCTTCAAGAGACCCAGTACTTC
TRBV7-9	-	TRBJ2-3	-	CASSSQSTDTQYF	TGTGCCAGCAGCTCCCAGAGCACAGATACGCAGTATTTT
TRBV6-4	TRBD2	TRBJ2-3	many	CASSDSTSGGADTQYF	TGTGCCAGCAGTGACTCGACTAGCGGGGGGGCAGATACGCAGTATTTT
TRBV5-1	-	TRBJ1-1	many	CASSSTSTSNTEAFF	TGCGCCAGCAGCTCGACGTCCACCTCGAACACTGAAGCTTTCTTT
TRBV5-5	-	TRBJ2-3	many	CASTMEQGRGTDTQYF	TGTGCCAGCACCATGGAACAGGGGAGGGGCACAGATACGCAGTATTTT
TRBV6-1	-	TRBJ1-1	few	CASSWRGWNTEAFF	TGTGCCAGCAGCTGGAGGGGCTGGAACACTGAAGCTTTCTTT
TRBV24-1	-	TRBJ2-5	few	CATSDLHAGKETQYF	TGTGCCACCAGTGATTTGCATGCAGGAAAAGAGACCCAGTACTTC
TRBV20-1	TRBD1	TRBJ2-5	few	CSARDDRANQETQYF	TGCAGTGCTAGAGATGACAGGGCGAACCAAGAGACCCAGTACTTC
TRBV20-1	TRBD1	TRBJ2-5	-	CSARLAGGRETQYF	TGCAGTGCTAGACTGGCAGGGGGTAGGGAGACCCAGTACTTC
TRBV6-2/TRBV6-3	-	TRBJ2-2	-	CASNPHKNTGELFF	TGTGCCAGCAACCCACACAAGAACACCGGGGAGCTGTTTTTT
TRBV7-2	-	TRBJ2-7	medium-sized	CASSLSYSYEQYF	TGTGCCAGCAGCTTAAGCTACTCCTACGAGCAGTACTTC
TRBV11-2	-	TRBJ1-5	few	CASSRLVGDQPQHF	TGTGCCAGCAGCCGCCTAGTCGGAGACCAGCCCCAGCATTTT
TRBV7-6	TRBD2	TRBJ2-1	-	CASSLLEGLAEVYNEQFF	TGTGCCAGCAGCTTATTAGAGGGACTAGCGGAGGTCTACAATGAGCAGTTCTTC
TRBV7-8	-	TRBJ1-6	few	CASSLDPDSPLHF	TGTGCCAGCAGCTTAGACCCAGATTCACCCCTCCACTTT
TRBV2	-	TRBJ2-5	-	CASSGARQQTQYF	TGTGCCAGCAGCGGGGCCCGCCAGCAGACCCAGTACTTC
TRBV10-3	TRBD2	TRBJ2-7	-	CAISGTGTSFYEQYF	TGTGCCATCAGTGGGACCGGGACTAGCTTCTACGAGCAGTACTTC
TRBV19	-	TRBJ2-3	-	CASSPLRPSGSGDTQYF	TGTGCCAGTAGTCCTCTGAGGCCTTCCGGATCGGGAGATACGCAGTATTTT
TRBV11-2	-	TRBJ1-3	few	CASSFSGMGASGNTIYF	TGTGCCAGCAGCTTCAGTGGTATGGGGGCCTCTGGAAACACCATATATTTT
TRBV11-2	-	TRBJ2-3	few	CASSLGGRLTDTQYF	TGTGCCAGCAGCTTAGGTGGCAGGCTCACAGATACGCAGTATTTT
TRBV7-2	TRBD1	TRBJ2-7	-	CASSLAGTGDYEQYF	TGTGCCAGCAGCTTAGCCGGCACAGGGGATTACGAGCAGTACTTC
TRBV5-4	TRBD2	TRBJ2-1	-	CASSELGTLAGRSYNEQFF	TGTGCCAGCAGCGAGTTGGGGACGTTAGCGGGACGCTCCTACAATGAGCAGTTCTTC
TRBV28	TRBD2	TRBJ2-1	many	CASRPYTSVNEQFF	TGTGCCAGCAGACCTTACACTAGCGTCAATGAGCAGTTCTTC
TRBV27	-	TRBJ2-7	few	CASSQEMAYEQYF	TGTGCCAGCAGCCAGGAGATGGCCTACGAGCAGTACTTC
TRBV6-5	TRBD2	TRBJ2-7	-	CASSYSGGSSYEQYF	TGTGCCAGCAGTTACTCGGGCGGGAGCTCCTACGAGCAGTACTTC
TRBV29-1	-	TRBJ2-7	many	CSAGQGEQYF	TGCAGCGCGGGGCAGGGCGAGCAGTACTTC
TRBV18	-	TRBJ2-5	-	CASSPPNGQETQYF	TGTGCCAGCTCACCACCGAACGGCCAAGAGACCCAGTACTTC
TRBV7-6	-	TRBJ2-2	-	CASSSDDRGELFF	TGTGCCAGCAGCTCGGACGATCGGGGGGAGCTGTTTTTT
TRBV18	-	TRBJ1-1	-	CATCSGQNTEAFF	TGTGCCACCTGCTCGGGGCAGAACACTGAAGCTTTCTTT
TRBV28	-	TRBJ1-6	many	CASSRQNNSPLHF	TGTGCCAGCTCTCGACAGAATAATTCACCCCTCCACTTT
TRBV28	TRBD2	TRBJ2-3	many	CASRVDGGARDTQYF	TGTGCCAGCAGGGTTGACGGGGGGGCGAGAGATACGCAGTATTTT
TRBV20-1	TRBD1	TRBJ1-2	many	CSARTGGNYGYTF	TGCAGTGCTCGGACAGGGGGGAACTATGGCTACACCTTC
TRBV13	-	TRBJ2-7	many	CASSLGGSDEQYF	TGTGCCAGCAGCTTAGGGGGCTCGGACGAGCAGTACTTC
TRBV6-2/TRBV6-3	-	TRBJ2-7	-	CASRDTSYEQYF	TGTGCCAGCCGGGACACTTCCTACGAGCAGTACTTC
TRBV5-6	TRBD1	TRBJ2-3	few	CASRTGGISTDTQYF	TGTGCCAGCAGGACAGGGGGCATTAGCACAGATACGCAGTATTTT
TRBV10-3	-	TRBJ2-1	-	CAIKGDAEYNEQFF	TGTGCCATCAAAGGCGACGCGGAATACAATGAGCAGTTCTTC
TRBV29-1	-	TRBJ1-3	many	CSVADSSGNTIYF	TGCAGCGTCGCCGACTCGTCTGGAAACACCATATATTTT
TRBV27	-	TRBJ2-3	medium-sized	CASSLSSTDTQYF	TGTGCCAGCAGCCTGTCTAGCACAGATACGCAGTATTTT
TRBV29-1	-	TRBJ2-3	few	CSVVPRADTQYF	TGCAGCGTTGTACCTCGGGCAGATACGCAGTATTTT
TRBV6-6	-	TRBJ1-1	many	CASALIGDEAFF	TGTGCCAGCGCATTAATCGGAGATGAAGCTTTCTTT
TRBV9	-	TRBJ2-3	-	CASSVELGLVTDTQYF	TGTGCCAGCAGCGTAGAGCTGGGGCTGGTCACAGATACGCAGTATTTT
TRBV6-2/TRBV6-3	-	TRBJ2-7	-	CASNAKRYEQYF	TGTGCCAGCAACGCAAAACGGTACGAGCAGTACTTC
TRBV20-1	-	TRBJ2-1	many	CSAEIFNEQFF	TGCAGTGCCGAGATCTTCAATGAGCAGTTCTTC